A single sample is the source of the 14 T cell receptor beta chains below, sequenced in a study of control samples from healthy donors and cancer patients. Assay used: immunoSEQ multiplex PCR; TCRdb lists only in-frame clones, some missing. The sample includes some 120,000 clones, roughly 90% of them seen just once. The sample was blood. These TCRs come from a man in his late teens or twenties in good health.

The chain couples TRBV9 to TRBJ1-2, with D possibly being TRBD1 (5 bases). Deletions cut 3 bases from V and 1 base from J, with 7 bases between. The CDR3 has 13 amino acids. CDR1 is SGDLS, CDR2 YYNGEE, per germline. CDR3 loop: CASSAGGNYGYTF. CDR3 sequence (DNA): TGTGCCAGCAGCGCCGGGGGTAACTATGGCTACACCTTC.

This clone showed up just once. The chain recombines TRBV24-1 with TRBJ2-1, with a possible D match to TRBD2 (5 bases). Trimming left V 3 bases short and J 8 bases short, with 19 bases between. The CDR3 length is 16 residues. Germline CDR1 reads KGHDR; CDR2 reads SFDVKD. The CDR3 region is CATSDATGSPEDEQFF. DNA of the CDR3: TGTGCCACCAGTGATGCTACCGGGTCCCCGGAGGATGAGCAGTTCTTC.

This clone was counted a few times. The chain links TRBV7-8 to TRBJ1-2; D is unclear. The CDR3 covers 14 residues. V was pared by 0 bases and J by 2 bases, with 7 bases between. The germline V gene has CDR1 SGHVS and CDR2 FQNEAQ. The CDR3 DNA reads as TGTGCCAGCAGCTTAGCGCTCAGCAACTATGGCTACACCTTC. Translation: CASSLALSNYGYTF.

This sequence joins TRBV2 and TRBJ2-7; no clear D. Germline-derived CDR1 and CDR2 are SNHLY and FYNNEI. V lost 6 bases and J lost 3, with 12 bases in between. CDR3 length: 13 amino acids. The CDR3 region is CASSSPASYEQYF. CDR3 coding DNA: TGTGCCAGCAGCTCCCCGGCTAGCTACGAGCAGTACTTC.

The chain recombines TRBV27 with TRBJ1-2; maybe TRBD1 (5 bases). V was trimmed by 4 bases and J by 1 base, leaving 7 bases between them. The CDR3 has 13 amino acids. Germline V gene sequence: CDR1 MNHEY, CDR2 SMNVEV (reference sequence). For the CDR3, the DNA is TGTGCCAGCAGTTCTCAGGGTAACTATGGCTACACCTTC. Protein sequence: CASSSQGNYGYTF.

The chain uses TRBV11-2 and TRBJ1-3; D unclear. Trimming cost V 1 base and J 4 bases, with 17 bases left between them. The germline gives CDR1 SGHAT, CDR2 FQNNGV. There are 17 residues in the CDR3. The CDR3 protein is CASSLGGGFTEGNTIYF. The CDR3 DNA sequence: TGTGCCAGCAGCTTAGGAGGTGGCTTTACAGAGGGAAACACCATATATTTT.

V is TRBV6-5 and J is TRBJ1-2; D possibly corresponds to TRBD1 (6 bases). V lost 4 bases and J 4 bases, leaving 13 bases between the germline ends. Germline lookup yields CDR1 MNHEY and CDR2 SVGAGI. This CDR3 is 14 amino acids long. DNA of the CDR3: TGTGCCAGCAGTTCCCCGGGACAAAGCTATGGCTACACCTTC. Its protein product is CASSSPGQSYGYTF.

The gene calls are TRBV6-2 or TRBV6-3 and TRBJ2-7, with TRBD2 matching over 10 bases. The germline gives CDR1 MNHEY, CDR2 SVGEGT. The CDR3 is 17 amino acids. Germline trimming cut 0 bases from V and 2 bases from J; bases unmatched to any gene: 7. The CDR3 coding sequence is TGTGCCAGCAGTTACTCGATTCTTACTAGCGGGGCCTACGAGCAGTACTTC. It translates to CASSYSILTSGAYEQYF.

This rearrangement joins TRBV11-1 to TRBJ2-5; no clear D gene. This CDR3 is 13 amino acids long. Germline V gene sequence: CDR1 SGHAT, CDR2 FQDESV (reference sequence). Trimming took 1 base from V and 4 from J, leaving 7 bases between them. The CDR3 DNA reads TGTGCCAGCAGCTTAGGTTCCGGAGAGACCCAGTACTTC. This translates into CASSLGSGETQYF.

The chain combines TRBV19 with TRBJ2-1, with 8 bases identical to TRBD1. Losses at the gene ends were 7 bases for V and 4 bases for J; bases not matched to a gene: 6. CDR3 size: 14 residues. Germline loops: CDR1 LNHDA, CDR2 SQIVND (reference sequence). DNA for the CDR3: TGTGCCAGTATTGGGACAGGAGGGTACAATGAGCAGTTCTTC. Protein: CASIGTGGYNEQFF.

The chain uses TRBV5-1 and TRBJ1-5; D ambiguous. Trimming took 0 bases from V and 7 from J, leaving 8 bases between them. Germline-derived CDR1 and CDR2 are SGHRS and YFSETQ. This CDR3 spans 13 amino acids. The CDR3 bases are TGCGCCAGCAGCTTGGAGGCGGGGCAGCCCCAGCATTTT. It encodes CASSLEAGQPQHF. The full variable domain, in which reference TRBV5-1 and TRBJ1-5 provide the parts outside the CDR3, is KAGVTQTPRYLIKTRGQQVTLSCSPISGHRSVSWYQQTPGQGLQFLFEYFSETQRNKGNFPGRFSGRQFSNSRSEMNVSTLELGDSALYLCASSLEAGQPQHFGDGTRLSIL.

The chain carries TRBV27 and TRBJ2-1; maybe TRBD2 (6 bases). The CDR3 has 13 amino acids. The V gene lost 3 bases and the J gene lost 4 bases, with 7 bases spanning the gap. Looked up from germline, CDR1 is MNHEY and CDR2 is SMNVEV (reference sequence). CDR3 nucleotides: TGTGCCAGCAGTTTTGGAGGGTACAATGAGCAGTTCTTC. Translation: CASSFGGYNEQFF.

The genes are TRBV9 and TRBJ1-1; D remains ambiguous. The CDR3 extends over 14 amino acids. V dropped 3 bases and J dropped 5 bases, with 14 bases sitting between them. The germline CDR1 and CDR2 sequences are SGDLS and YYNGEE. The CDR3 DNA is TGTGCCAGCAGCGGGAGTAGCGGAGGGACTGAAGCTTTCTTT. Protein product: CASSGSSGGTEAFF.

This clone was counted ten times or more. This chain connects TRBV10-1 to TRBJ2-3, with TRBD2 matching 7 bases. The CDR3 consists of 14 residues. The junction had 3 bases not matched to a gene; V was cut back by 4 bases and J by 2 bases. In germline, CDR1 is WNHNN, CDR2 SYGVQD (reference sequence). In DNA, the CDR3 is TGCGCCAGCAGTGGAGCGGGACCCACAGATACGCAGTATTTT. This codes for CASSGAGPTDTQYF.